The 18 T cell receptor beta chains below come from one sample, sequenced in a study of T cells in Graves' hyperthyroidism and ophthalmopathy. Amplified regions were TCR beta CDR3 sequences from RNA transcripts. During a first-round RT-PCR of the TCR CDR3, the HTBI primer set was used. TCRdb itself ran the multiplex PCR reads through MiXCR, one entry per CDR3 protein. The sample has approximately 600,000 distinct CDR3 sequences; more than 20% are singletons. The sequenced sample was blood. The receptors were sampled from a man younger than 45 with Graves' ophthalmopathy.

This clonotype was recorded once. The V call is TRBV9, the J call TRBJ2-2; the D gene could be TRBD1 or TRBD2 (5 bases each). V was cut by 2 bases and J by 2 bases, with 10 bases left in between. Germline loops: CDR1 SGDLS, CDR2 YYNGEE. The CDR3 covers 15 residues. The CDR3 loop reads CASSVWGSNTGELFF. The CDR3 coding sequence is TGTGCCAGCAGCGTGTGGGGGAGTAACACCGGGGAGCTGTTTTTT.

This clonotype was recorded at least ten times. The chain carries TRBV5-1 and TRBJ1-5; a weak D match, TRBD1 (5 bases). CDR1 SGHRS and CDR2 YFSETQ come from the germline V gene. V was cut by 4 bases and J by 2 bases, with 16 bases left in between. The CDR3 length is 16 residues. CDR3 coding DNA: TGCGCCAGCAGCCGTAAGGGACGCGGTGGCAATCAGCCCCAGCATTTT. This translates into CASSRKGRGGNQPQHF.

This clonotype was picked up a small number of times. The V and J genes are TRBV30 and TRBJ1-2; D is uncertain. Trimming took 0 bases from V and 8 from J, leaving 13 bases between them. CDR1 and CDR2 from the germline V gene are GTSNPN and SVGIG (reference sequence). This CDR3 contains 13 residues. CDR3 in DNA: TGTGCCTGGAGTGTAGAGGGAGTGGGCGGCTACACCTTC. It is translated as CAWSVEGVGGYTF.

This clonotype was observed many times. The chain uses TRBV3-1 and TRBJ2-1, with D maybe TRBD2 (6 bases). This CDR3 region has 16 residues. Germline CDR1 LGHDT, CDR2 YNNKEL (reference sequence). V was cut by 0 bases and J by 1 base, with 10 bases left in between. This chain's CDR3 is CASSQELAASYNEQFF. For the CDR3, the DNA is TGTGCCAGCAGCCAAGAATTAGCGGCGTCCTACAATGAGCAGTTCTTC.

The chain links TRBV13 to TRBJ2-1, with D possibly being TRBD2 (6 bases). The CDR3 is made up of 17 amino acids. CDR1 and CDR2 from the germline V gene are PRHDT and FYEKMQ (reference sequence). V gave up 3 bases and J gave up 5 bases, with 20 bases separating them. The CDR3 DNA reads as TGTGCCAGCAGCTTTGGAGGGTCGGACGGAGCAAACAATGAGCAGTTCTTC. Its protein product is CASSFGGSDGANNEQFF. The variable domain in full, with the rest retrieved from reference TRBV13 and TRBJ2-1, is AAGVIQSPRHLIKEKRETATLKCYPIPRHDTVYWYQQGPGQDPQFLISFYEKMQSDKGSIPDRFSAQQFSDYHSELNMSSLELGDSALYFCASSFGGSDGANNEQFFGPGTRLTVL.

Points on this clonotype: With a much larger clone just one base away, this may be a read error. The chain combines TRBV12-3 or TRBV12-4 with TRBJ2-7; either TRBD1 or TRBD2 may fit D (5 bases each). V was pared by 5 bases and J by 5 bases, with 22 bases between. This CDR3 is 16 amino acids long. The CDR3 region is CASSPSRDGDSHEQYF. CDR3 nucleotide sequence: TGTGCCAGCAGTCCTTCCCGGGACGGGGATTCCCACGAGCAGTACTTC.

This clonotype was counted ten times or more. The gene calls are TRBV3-1 and TRBJ2-1; 11 bases align to TRBD2. The ends lost 0 bases at V and 3 bases at J; junction bases unmatched: 4. The CDR3 contains 17 residues. Germline CDR1 reads LGHDT; CDR2 reads YNNKEL (reference sequence). The CDR3 DNA reads as TGTGCCAGCAGCCAAGACCCGGGACTAGCGGACTACAATGAGCAGTTCTTC. Its protein product is CASSQDPGLADYNEQFF.

This clonotype has only a few counts. This chain links TRBV5-4 with TRBJ2-7; the D gene is possibly TRBD2 (5 bases). V was cut by 0 bases and J by 6 bases, with 13 bases left in between. Germline lookup yields CDR1 SGHNT and CDR2 YYREEE (reference sequence). The CDR3 covers 14 residues. Here the CDR3 DNA reads TGTGCCAGCAGCTTGGGGGTGGACTCCACCGAGCAGTACTTC. Encoded protein: CASSLGVDSTEQYF.

The gene calls are TRBV11-2 and TRBJ2-2, with 7 bases fitting TRBD1. Germline V gene data show CDR1 as SGHAT and CDR2 as FQNNGV. The CDR3 contains 14 residues. Trimming took 7 bases from V and 6 from J; bases not matched to a gene: 8. The CDR3 DNA sequence: TGTGCCAGCATCGGTCTAGGGGGCTCCGGGGAGCTGTTTTTT. It yields the protein CASIGLGGSGELFF.

The CDR3 coding sequence is TGTGCCAGCACACAAGGGGGGAGCTCCTACGAGCAGTACTTC. As protein: CASTQGGSSYEQYF. The V gene is TRBV12-3 or TRBV12-4, the J gene TRBJ2-7; D may be TRBD1 or TRBD2 (6 bases each). The length of the CDR3 is 14 residues. With 7 bases removed from V and 0 bases from J, the gap between germline ends came to 13 bases.

This sequence joins TRBV19 and TRBJ2-1; no clear D gene. V was cut by 3 bases and J by 7 bases, with 7 bases left in between. CDR1 LNHDA and CDR2 SQIVND come from the germline V gene (reference sequence). The CDR3 totals 12 residues. This chain's CDR3 is CASSMDENEQFF. CDR3 nucleotide sequence: TGTGCCAGTAGTATGGATGAGAATGAGCAGTTCTTC.

This clonotype was found a few times. The V and J genes are TRBV6-1 and TRBJ1-1, with no clear D. Germline V gene sequence: CDR1 MNHNS, CDR2 SASEGT. This CDR3 region has 15 residues. V was shortened by 5 bases and J by 1 base, with 14 bases between the two germline ends. In DNA form, the CDR3 reads TGTGCCAGCAGTCCGATCGACCGCCGGAACACTGAAGCTTTCTTT. Protein sequence: CASSPIDRRNTEAFF.

This clonotype was detected a few times. The V and J genes are TRBV24-1 and TRBJ2-1; TRBD1 might be the D (6 bases). The CDR3 runs 12 residues. V lost 9 bases and J lost 5, with 10 bases in between. Per germline, CDR1 KGHDR and CDR2 SFDVKD. CDR3 DNA: TGTGCCACCGGGGGCGGTAACAATGAGCAGTTCTTC. Its translation is CATGGGNNEQFF.

The rearrangement uses TRBV7-3 and TRBJ2-1, with 9 bases that match TRBD1. The germline gives CDR1 SGHTA, CDR2 FQGTGA. The CDR3 has 13 residues. J gave up 8 bases and V 4 bases, and 3 bases lay outside the gene matches. CDR3 nucleotides: TGTGCCAGCAGCTCGGACAGGGGCTATGAGCAGTTCTTC. Its translation is CASSSDRGYEQFF.

CDR3 region: CSGSGRAAPANEQFF. The CDR3, as DNA: TGCAGCGGTAGCGGGAGGGCGGCCCCGGCGAATGAGCAGTTCTTC. The V gene is TRBV29-1, the J gene TRBJ2-1; 11 positions agree with TRBD2. The CDR3 sequence is 15 residues long. Unmatched junction bases numbered 12, after V lost 7 bases and J lost 7 bases. Per the germline V gene, CDR1 is SQVTM and CDR2 is ANQGSEA.

The rearrangement uses TRBV3-1 and TRBJ2-5; 11 bases align to TRBD2. CDR3 length: 17 residues. Looked up from germline, CDR1 is LGHDT and CDR2 is YNNKEL (reference sequence). The junction had 7 bases not matched to a gene; V was cut back by 2 bases and J by 2 bases. This CDR3 is CASSQQLAGAQQETQYF. CDR3 DNA: TGTGCCAGCAGCCAACAACTAGCGGGAGCCCAACAAGAGACCCAGTACTTC.

CDR3 nucleotide sequence: TGTGCCAGCTTAGGCCGGACCTCCTACGAGCAGTACTTC. Amino acid sequence: CASLGRTSYEQYF. The chain links TRBV12-3 or TRBV12-4 to TRBJ2-7; D is ambiguous. This CDR3 spans 13 amino acids. Between the trimmed V and J ends, which lost 8 bases and 0 bases, there was a span of 11 bases.

This clonotype was found many times. J is TRBJ2-7 and V is TRBV28; the match to TRBD1 covers 8 bases. The V segment lost 6 bases and the J segment 2 bases; nucleotides outside the gene matches: 3. Germline CDR1 reads MDHEN; CDR2 reads SYDVKM. CDR3 length equals 13 residues. In DNA form, the CDR3 reads TGTGCCAGCAGATTGACAGGGGCCTACGAGCAGTACTTC. It codes for CASRLTGAYEQYF.